Below, one T cell receptor beta chain is given with its context. Its antigen is not identified. This specimen belongs to a study of shared clonotypes between healthy human individuals. General observations from the study: Sample collection involved blood only; tissue repertoires are likely different.

Deep level was the assay's run setting. Repertoires were generated with immunoSEQ multiplex PCR, while TCRdb's copy carries only in-frame clones and drops some. The sample shows 450,000 to 500,000 clones, 76% of them seen only once. The ends were cut back, 4 bases at V and 2 bases at J, with 9 bases in the middle. There are 14 residues in the CDR3. Germline V gene sequence: CDR1 MDHEN, CDR2 SYDVKM. The chain has TRBV28 and TRBJ1-5; D might be TRBD1 (5 bases). This TCR derives from a woman in her forties in good health. Some clones in this sample may be carry-over from other donors' samples. The specimen was PBMCs. In DNA, the CDR3 is TGTGCCAGCAGTTCGGGGGGGGGCAATCAGCCCCAGCATTTT. Its translation: CASSSGGGNQPQHF. The whole variable domain, filled in from reference TRBV28 and TRBJ1-5, reads DVKVTQSSRYLVKRTGEKVFLECVQDMDHENMFWYRQDPGLGLRLIYFSYDVKMKEKGDIPEGYSVSREKKERFSLILESASTNQTSMYLCASSSGGGNQPQHFGDGTRLSIL.